This T cell receptor (beta chain) appears in the sequencing data of a study of CD8 T cells in ankylosing spondylitis (dated by TCRdb to the late 2010s). Looking at the study overall: To find TCR variants linked to disease, the study profiled T cell receptor beta repertoires in ankylosing spondylitis patients and healthy donors. Peripheral blood samples were taken, and synovial fluid was additionally collected from ankylosing spondylitis patients. The full study cohort was made up of roughly 25 ankylosing spondylitis patients and 108 healthy donors. Overall study results and their limits: A CD8+ phenotype was shown by the disease-linked clones, which were found at relatively low frequencies in peripheral blood. Blood from ankylosing spondylitis patients appeared to be characterized by a TCR beta motif made up of several highly homologous amino acid variants. Significant enrichment of the disease-linked clones was reported in matched synovial fluid samples from ankylosing spondylitis patients. Some motif variants were previously reported in synovial fluid and blood of reactive arthritis patients, suggesting common disease-initiation mechanisms.

This clonotype was picked up one time. Its antigen has not been determined. No quality values exist for individual bases; no much larger clone is one base distant. TCRdb lists the instrument as Illumina HiSeq 2500. Quantitative 5'-RACE with molecular barcodes was used to prepare TCR beta libraries. In the original analysis: To identify disease-linked TCR variants, a new computational method was used, one built on a probabilistic model of VDJ rearrangement. The public reads were reprocessed in TCRdb via fastp at Q25 and MiXCR, keeping in-frame beta chains. Rows merge per CDR3 protein into single entries with the most common DNA and genes. The V and J calls were not made by the authors but by TCRdb's processing. In this sample the table shows some 270,000 distinct CDR3 sequences, over 30% of which occur a single time. Around 4.2% of the sample lies in the top ten. The source of this sequence is a male donor with ankylosing spondylitis or in good health (not recorded which). Material: blood, either unsorted or a sorted T cell fraction (not recorded which).

The CDR3 protein sequence reads: CASRHEDRSGTEAFF. The sequenced DNA is TGTGCCAGCAGACATGAGGACAGGTCGGGCACTGAAGCTTTCTTT. Rearrangement joined TRBV12-3 or TRBV12-4 to TRBJ1-1, and TRBD1 matches 7 of the central bases. There are 15 amino acids in the CDR3, from cysteine to phenylalanine inclusive. Only the CDR3 DNA stays, 45 bases, in frame from base 1. Compared with germline, V lacks 6 bases and J lacks 4 bases; bases without a gene match: 11.